This TCR beta chain appears in the sequencing data of a study of cytomegalovirus exposure and HLA in healthy donors. A multiplex PCR was run with 60 Vbeta primers and 13 Jbeta primers. The assay was immunoSEQ multiplex PCR, and TCRdb's table has in-frame clones only and misses some. The sample contains 150,000 to 180,000 clones, roughly 74% of which appear only once. There are 14 residues in the CDR3. Germline V lookup: CDR1 MNHEY, CDR2 SMNVEV (reference sequence). V lost 5 bases and J lost 6; bases outside the gene matches: 6. The chain recombines TRBV27 with TRBJ1-4; 7 nucleotides match TRBD1. Sequenced: PBMCs. The clonotype comes from a man younger than 35 in good health and CMV-seronegative. Written as DNA, the CDR3 is TGTGCCAGCAGTCGACAGGGAATTGATGAAAAACTGTTTTTT. It encodes CASSRQGIDEKLFF.